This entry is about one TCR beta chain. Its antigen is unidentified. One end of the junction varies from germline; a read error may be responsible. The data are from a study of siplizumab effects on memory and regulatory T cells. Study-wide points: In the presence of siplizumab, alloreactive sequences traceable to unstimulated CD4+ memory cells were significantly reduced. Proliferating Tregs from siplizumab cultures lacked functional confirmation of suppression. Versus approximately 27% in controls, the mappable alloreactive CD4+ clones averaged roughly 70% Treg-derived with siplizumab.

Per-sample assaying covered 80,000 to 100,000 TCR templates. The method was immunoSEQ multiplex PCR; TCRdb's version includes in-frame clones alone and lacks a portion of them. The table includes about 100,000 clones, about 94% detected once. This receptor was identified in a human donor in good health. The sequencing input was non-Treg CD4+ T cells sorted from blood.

CDR3 nucleotides: TGTGCCAGCAGTTACAATGGGCCCAACGTCCTGACTTTC. Its protein is CASSYNGPNVLTF. J is TRBJ2-6 and V is TRBV27; D remains ambiguous. CDR1 and CDR2 (germline): MNHEY, SMNVEV (reference sequence). This CDR3 is 13 amino acids long.